The sample holds a few counts of the clone carrying this T cell receptor (beta chain). Its antigen is still unknown. This record comes from a study of T cell repertoires in cytomegalovirus infection. Study background: Both CMV infection and a matching HLA type were indicated by public TCR beta signatures.

The study, taken as a whole, reports: Summed public TCR beta family frequency identified CMV carriers bearing the relevant HLA.

Trimming at V came to 2 bases and at J to 4 bases, leaving 9 bases not matched to a gene. CDR3 length equals 17 residues. Germline V gives CDR1 KGHSH, CDR2 LQKENI. TCRdb independently ran MiXCR on the reads; one entry per CDR3 protein. The table shows under 800,000 distinct CDR3 sequences, with approximately 24% occurring only once. The sequence was collected from a human donor in good health (CMV status not recorded). Some clones in this sample may be carry-over from other donors' samples. Sequencing was performed on CD8+ T cells from PBMCs. The rearrangement joins TRBV18 to TRBJ2-5, with 11 positions matching TRBD2. CDR3 in amino acids: CASSPSSGGQEGETQYF. The CDR3 DNA sequence: TGTGCCAGCTCACCATCTAGCGGGGGGCAGGAAGGAGAGACCCAGTACTTC.